Shown below are 23 T cell receptor beta chains from a single sample sequenced in a study of cytomegalovirus exposure and HLA in healthy donors. The PCR employed 60 Vbeta primers together with 13 Jbeta primers. Method: immunoSEQ multiplex PCR; TCRdb's copy keeps in-frame clones and lacks some. The table lists 190,000 or so clones, over 65% of them singletons. The sequenced material came from PBMCs. The receptors stem from a boy between 2 and 15 years old in good health and CMV-seronegative.

This chain joins TRBV5-6 and TRBJ1-6; D gene unclear. The CDR3 length is 14 residues. Trimming left V 0 bases short and J 4 bases short, with 5 bases between. In germline, CDR1 is SGHDT, CDR2 YYEEEE. The DNA of the CDR3 is TGTGCCAGCAGCTTGGTCCAGTATAATTCACCCCTCCACTTT. Translating it yields CASSLVQYNSPLHF.

This sequence joins TRBV27 and TRBJ1-6; D remains unclear. V lost 9 bases and J 0 bases, leaving 12 bases between the germline ends. From germline, CDR1 is MNHEY and CDR2 SMNVEV (reference sequence). CDR3 length: 15 residues. CDR3 loop: CASQLKPSYNSPLHF. The CDR3 region has the DNA TGTGCCAGTCAACTTAAACCCTCCTATAATTCACCCCTCCACTTT.

V is TRBV9 and J is TRBJ1-1; 11 bases fit TRBD1. V was clipped by 6 bases and J by 4 bases; unmatched bases: 14. From germline, CDR1 is SGDLS and CDR2 YYNGEE. The CDR3 totals 17 residues. The CDR3 region is CASTQKGDRGFSTEAFF. As DNA, the CDR3 is TGTGCCAGCACCCAAAAAGGGGACAGGGGGTTCAGCACTGAAGCTTTCTTT. Full variable domain (outside the CDR3, taken from reference TRBV9 and TRBJ1-1): DSGVTQTPKHLITATGQRVTLRCSPRSGDLSVYWYQQSLDQGLQFLIQYYNGEERAKGNILERFSAQQFPDLHSELNLSSLELGDSALYFCASTQKGDRGFSTEAFFGQGTRLTVV.

The J gene is TRBJ2-1, the V gene TRBV7-8, with a tentative D call TRBD2 (5 bases). The CDR3 sequence is 16 residues long. Trimming took off 5 bases at V and 3 bases at J, with 17 bases between the two ends. Germline V gives CDR1 SGHVS, CDR2 FQNEAQ. The CDR3 DNA sequence: TGTGCCAGCAGCCGGATGCGGGCATCGGGCTACAATGAGCAGTTCTTC. It specifies CASSRMRASGYNEQFF. Full variable domain (missing parts from reference TRBV7-8 and TRBJ2-1): GAGVSQSPRYKVAKRGQDVALRCDPISGHVSLFWYQQALGQGPEFLTYFQNEAQLDKSGLPSDRFFAERPEGSVSTLKIQRTQQEDSAVYLCASSRMRASGYNEQFFGPGTRLTVL.

V and J are TRBV9 and TRBJ2-5, with 7 bases matching TRBD1. Losses at the gene ends were 0 bases for V and 5 bases for J; bases not matched to a gene: 1. The CDR3 contains 13 residues. Germline V lookup: CDR1 SGDLS, CDR2 YYNGEE. The CDR3 protein is CASSVDRGETQYF. The CDR3 coding sequence is TGTGCCAGCAGCGTAGACAGGGGCGAGACCCAGTACTTC.

The J gene is TRBJ1-6, the V gene TRBV7-9; D is undetermined. Germline V CDR1 and CDR2: SEHNR, FQNEAQ (reference sequence). Trimming left V 8 bases short and J 0 bases short, with 14 bases between. The CDR3 runs 16 residues. The CDR3 spells CASAARRSSYNSPLHF. The CDR3 region has the DNA TGTGCCAGCGCGGCCAGGAGGAGCTCCTATAATTCACCCCTCCACTTT.

The chain has TRBV19 and TRBJ2-3; tentatively, D is TRBD1 (5 bases). The CDR3 runs 14 residues. In germline, CDR1 is LNHDA, CDR2 SQIVND (reference sequence). V was shortened by 3 bases and J by 0 bases, with 7 bases between the two germline ends. Here the CDR3 reads CASSIGHSTDTQYF. The DNA for the CDR3 is TGTGCCAGTAGTATCGGACATAGCACAGATACGCAGTATTTT.

The chain uses TRBV28 and TRBJ1-2, with 9 nucleotides matching TRBD1. Per the germline V gene, CDR1 is MDHEN and CDR2 is SYDVKM. V shed 5 bases, J shed 7 bases, and the junction held 11 bases outside the gene matches. CDR3 length: 15 residues. CDR3 loop: CASSLAGTGWGGYTF. CDR3 sequence (DNA): TGTGCCAGCAGTCTAGCCGGGACAGGGTGGGGTGGCTACACCTTC.

The chain joins TRBV10-3 to TRBJ1-2, with 7 bases lining up with TRBD1. V shed 10 bases and J 8 bases; nucleotides not matched to a gene: 16. This CDR3 contains 14 residues. Germline V gene sequence: CDR1 ENHRY, CDR2 SYGVKD. This CDR3 is CANSGTVRGEGYTF. CDR3 nucleotide sequence: TGTGCCAACTCCGGGACAGTCCGAGGGGAGGGCTACACCTTC.

The chain combines TRBV10-3 with TRBJ2-7; TRBD2 agrees at 8 bases. The CDR3 runs to 15 residues. The V and J ends lost 0 bases and 5 bases, in that order; junction bases with no gene match: 6. Germline CDR1 ENHRY, CDR2 SYGVKD. The CDR3 protein is CAISESGTRDDEQYF. Here the CDR3 DNA reads TGTGCCATCAGTGAGTCGGGGACTAGGGATGACGAGCAGTACTTC.

This clone has just a few counts. This CDR3 reads CASKTGGTYEQYF. The CDR3 DNA is TGTGCCAGCAAAACTGGAGGCACCTACGAGCAGTACTTC. The rearrangement links TRBV6-6 to TRBJ2-7; possibly TRBD2 for D (5 bases). Germline values: CDR1 MNHNY, CDR2 SVGAGI (reference sequence). The ends were cut back, 7 bases at V and 2 bases at J, with 12 bases in the middle. The CDR3 length is 13 residues.

The chain has TRBV11-3 and TRBJ2-1; 8 bases are a match to TRBD1. Germline assignment: CDR1 SGHNT and CDR2 YENEEA. The CDR3 runs 13 residues. The V segment lost 5 bases and the J segment 7 bases; nucleotides outside the gene matches: 4. The CDR3 here is CASSPRGRNEQFF. CDR3 nucleotides: TGTGCCAGCAGCCCCAGGGGGCGGAATGAGCAGTTCTTC.

V usage is TRBV10-3 and J usage is TRBJ2-7, with a tentative D call TRBD1 (5 bases). The CDR3 totals 15 residues. The germline V and J ends were trimmed by 2 bases and 6 bases, with 17 bases remaining between them. Germline V CDR1 and CDR2: ENHRY, SYGVKD. The CDR3 nucleotides read TGTGCCATCAGTGAGATAGGGCAGGGTTATAGCGAGCAGTACTTC. This translates into CAISEIGQGYSEQYF.

CDR3 protein: CATSSGGGTGANVLTF. In DNA, the CDR3 is TGTGCCACCAGCTCTGGCGGGGGAACTGGGGCCAACGTCCTGACTTTC. The chain recombines TRBV15 with TRBJ2-6; 7 bases line up with TRBD2. Germline loops: CDR1 LNHNV, CDR2 YYDKDF (reference sequence). This CDR3 is 16 amino acids long. V was clipped by 5 bases and J by 2 bases; unmatched bases: 6.

The chain couples TRBV5-1 to TRBJ2-5, with D possibly matching TRBD2 (6 bases). Germline CDR1 reads SGHRS; CDR2 reads YFSETQ. The CDR3 is 13 residues long. V shed 6 bases and J shed 5 bases, with 14 bases lying between them. The CDR3 DNA sequence: TGCGCCAGCAAGGAGGGCCGGGGGGAGACCCAGTACTTC. Translating it yields CASKEGRGETQYF.

The V gene is TRBV9, the J gene TRBJ2-5, with D perhaps matching TRBD2 (8 bases). Germline CDR1 SGDLS, CDR2 YYNGEE. The CDR3 extends over 14 amino acids. Trimming shortened V by 5 bases and J by 5 bases, and 16 bases separated the two germline ends. In nucleotides, the CDR3 is TGTGCCAGCAGTCGGGGACTAGGGGGCGAGACCCAGTACTTC. Amino acids: CASSRGLGGETQYF.

The CDR3 loop is CASSQGQGRGAKEQYF. Written as DNA, the CDR3 is TGTGCCAGCAGCCAAGGCCAAGGGCGGGGGGCGAAAGAGCAGTACTTC. V gene TRBV6-6 combines with J gene TRBJ2-7; TRBD2 agrees at 8 bases. Per the germline V gene, CDR1 is MNHNY and CDR2 is SVGAGI (reference sequence). V was pared by 6 bases and J by 7 bases, with 17 bases of the junction left unmatched. The CDR3 loop spans 16 amino acids.

The chain recombines TRBV14 with TRBJ2-7; tentative D call: TRBD1 (6 bases). This CDR3 contains 14 residues. Germline lookup yields CDR1 SGHDN and CDR2 FVKESK. V lost 1 base to trimming and J lost 4 bases, with 11 bases between them. CDR3 residues: CASSQAYREYEQYF. CDR3 nucleotides: TGTGCCAGCAGCCAAGCCTACAGGGAATACGAGCAGTACTTC. The full variable domain, with the rest looked up from reference TRBV14 and TRBJ2-7, is EAGVTQFPSHSVIEKGQTVTLRCDPISGHDNLYWYRRVMGKEIKFLLHFVKESKQDESGMPNNRFLAERTGGTYSTLKVQPAELEDSGVYFCASSQAYREYEQYFGPGTRLTVT.

The V gene is TRBV9, the J gene TRBJ1-2; D unresolved. This CDR3 is 16 amino acids long. The germline V gene has CDR1 SGDLS and CDR2 YYNGEE. V was pared by 0 bases and J by 5 bases, with 17 bases between. The CDR3 coding sequence is TGTGCCAGCAGCGTAGCCGGGATCCAGCCCTGGTATGGCTACACCTTC. Its protein product is CASSVAGIQPWYGYTF.

The chain employs TRBV2 and TRBJ2-3; D possibly corresponds to TRBD2 (5 bases). The germline CDR1 and CDR2 sequences are SNHLY and FYNNEI. The CDR3 is made up of 13 amino acids. V lost 7 bases, J lost 1 base, and 9 bases lay in between. The CDR3 is CASKRLGTDTQYF. CDR3 DNA sequence: TGTGCCAGCAAGCGGTTAGGCACAGATACGCAGTATTTT.

V gene TRBV30 combines with J gene TRBJ1-2, with no clear D. V lost 2 bases and J lost 5, with 12 bases in between. Per germline, CDR1 GTSNPN and CDR2 SVGIG (reference sequence). The CDR3 extends over 13 amino acids. The CDR3 nucleotides are TGTGCCTGGAGTCAACAGTTGCAATATGGCTACACCTTC. Protein: CAWSQQLQYGYTF. Using reference TRBV30 and TRBJ1-2 for the parts outside the CDR3, the full variable domain is SQTIHQWPATLVQPVGSPLSLECTVEGTSNPNLYWYRQAAGRGLQLLFYSVGIGQISSEVPQNLSASRPQDRQFILSSKKLLLSDSGFYLCAWSQQLQYGYTFGSGTRLTVV.

The CDR3 DNA reads as TGTGCCAGCAGCTGGACTAGCGGGGGCCCCCAGGGGGAGACCCAGTACTTC. Translating gives CASSWTSGGPQGETQYF. The chain has TRBV7-2 and TRBJ2-5, with 13 bases fitting TRBD2. This CDR3 spans 17 amino acids. Germline V gives CDR1 SGHTA, CDR2 FQGNSA. V dropped 4 bases and J dropped 5; count of bases not matched to a gene: 10.

The chain employs TRBV7-2 and TRBJ1-5; tentatively, D is TRBD1 (5 bases). CDR3 length equals 17 residues. Germline lookup yields CDR1 SGHTA and CDR2 FQGNSA. The germline V and J ends were trimmed by 2 bases and 2 bases, with 16 bases remaining between them. The CDR3 coding sequence is TGTGCCAGCAGCTTACATAGGCAGGGTTATGGCAATCAGCCCCAGCATTTT. Protein sequence: CASSLHRQGYGNQPQHF.